A selection of T cell receptor beta chains follows, all from one sample in a study of shared clonotypes between healthy human individuals. Method: immunoSEQ multiplex PCR; TCRdb's copy keeps in-frame clones and lacks some. The repertoire consists of hundreds of thousands of clones, with 92% occurring once and the leading ten covering about a quarter. The sequencing sample was made of naive CD8+ T cells sorted from blood. These receptors all come from a man aged 25 to 40 in good health. CDR3s include the opening cysteine and the closing phenylalanine or tryptophan. D genes are given only for firm matches. Clone size, where shown, is once, few, many, or a class for clones that have expanded.

>TRBV28|TRBD1|.|TRBJ2-1
TGTGCCAGCAGTGGACAGGGCGACAATGAGCAGTTCTTC
CASSGQGDNEQFF
>TRBV13|.|.|TRBJ2-3
TGTGCCAGCAGCTTTGCCGGTGGGGGCGATACGCAGTATTTT
CASSFAGGGDTQYF
>TRBV28|TRBD2|.|TRBJ2-3
TGTGCCAGCAGTTTCGGACTAGCGGGAGAACAAGACACAGATACGCAGTATTTT
CASSFGLAGEQDTDTQYF
>TRBV30|TRBD1|.|TRBJ2-7
TGTGCCTGGGGACAGGGGTCCTTCGAGCAGTACTTC
CAWGQGSFEQYF
>TRBV13|.|.|TRBJ2-4
TGTGCCAGCAGCTTAGCGGGGGCCCAGTACTTC
CASSLAGAQYF
>TRBV30|TRBD2|.|TRBJ2-1
TGTGCCTTAGGGAGCGGGAGGTATAACAATGAGCAGTTCTTC
CALGSGRYNNEQFF
>TRBV7-6|.|.|TRBJ2-7
TGTGCCAGCAGCTTAGGGGGAGTACTTAGCTACGAGCAGTACTTC
CASSLGGVLSYEQYF
>TRBV13|TRBD1|.|TRBJ1-1
TGTGCCAGCAGCCTAAGGACAGGGAACACTGAAGCTTTCTTT
CASSLRTGNTEAFF
>TRBV12-5|TRBD1|.|TRBJ1-1
TGTGCTAGTGGTCTAGGACAGGGGATAGATGAAGCTTTCTTT
CASGLGQGIDEAFF
>TRBV9|.|.|TRBJ2-1
TGTGCCAGCAGCGAGGAGACGAGCTCCTACAATGAGCAGTTCTTC
CASSEETSSYNEQFF
>TRBV7-9|.|once|TRBJ2-7
TGTGCCAGCAGCTTAAGGTCCCCGAGCGGGACAGGCTACGAGCAGTACTTC
CASSLRSPSGTGYEQYF
>TRBV15|.|.|TRBJ2-1
TGTGCCACCAGCAGAGAGGGCACCGGACACAATGAGCAGTTCTTC
CATSREGTGHNEQFF
>TRBV25-1|TRBD2|.|TRBJ2-2
TGTGCCAGCAGTGCCAGCGGGAGTATATCCGGGGAGCTGTTTTTT
CASSASGSISGELFF
>TRBV2|.|.|TRBJ1-1
TGTGCCAGCATGGTAGTCACTGAAGCTTTCTTT
CASMVVTEAFF